This T cell receptor (beta chain) was documented in a study of cytomegalovirus exposure and HLA in healthy donors. Study-wide results and caveats: Association of a missense DCLRE1C variant with TCR beta V- and J-gene trimming was reported in a later analysis. Roughly uniform depth of sequencing across donors was assumed in presence/absence analyses. In a later analysis, specific HLA alleles were associated with approximately 16,000 TCR beta sequences at a 0.05 false discovery rate.

As for this clone: The antigen remains unidentified.

PCR employed 60 Vbeta and 13 Jbeta primers. The protocol was immunoSEQ multiplex PCR, while the TCRdb copy is restricted to in-frame clones and leaves out a portion. The sample contains 150,000 to 200,000 clones, 65% to 85% of which appear only once. Sequencing was carried out using PBMCs. This TCR derives from a man between 60 and 75 years old in good health and CMV-seronegative.

The CDR3 DNA follows: TGTGCCAGCAGCTTGGAAGGGGTTACTAGCGGGAGTAGCTCAGATACGCAGTATTTT. Its translation is CASSLEGVTSGSSSDTQYF. V usage is TRBV5-6 and J usage is TRBJ2-3; 11 bases match TRBD2. The CDR3 is 19 residues long. With 0 bases clipped from V and 4 bases from J, the junction kept 13 bases outside the gene matches. The germline gives CDR1 SGHDT, CDR2 YYEEEE.